The T cell receptor (beta chain) described here comes from a study of spatial heterogeneity in lung cancer. There are 15 residues in the CDR3. The V gene's germline CDR1 is SGHRS and CDR2 YFSETQ. V shed 9 bases and J 1 base; nucleotides not matched to a gene: 8. Via MiXCR, TCRdb re-called the 5' RACE reads, giving one row per CDR3 protein. The sample comprises about 48,000 distinct CDR3 sequences, about 5.8% of which are singletons, and approximately 12% rests with the top ten. Time point reported: sample taken at primary tumor resection. Without sorting, whole RNA was sequenced from tumor, nontumor lung or frozen PBMC. Donation came from some 73 patients with untreated early-stage non-small cell lung cancer. This clonotype was seen more than once but under ten times. Its antigen is as yet unknown. Study-level results: Among blood samples, ubiquitous expanded tumor TCRs appeared more at resection than at follow-up.

The sequence came from a male donor with early-stage non-small cell lung cancer. V and J are TRBV5-1 and TRBJ2-3, with 10 bases aligning to TRBD1. The specimen was PBMCs, collected at surgery. CDR3 in amino acids: CATRDRGQGTDTQYF. The DNA for the CDR3 is TGCGCCACCCGAGACAGGGGGCAAGGCACAGATACGCAGTATTTT.